The clone carrying this T cell receptor (beta chain) has just one count. Its antigen is not identified. This specimen belongs to a study of long-term antiretroviral therapy in people with HIV. Regarding the study as a whole: Unavailable data included ART adherence, viral resistance and therapy changes (switches in treatment). Transplant-donor-level diversity was not reached after ART, though diversity increased.

CDR1 SGHKS and CDR2 YYEKEE come from the germline V gene (reference sequence). This CDR3 is 13 amino acids long. Trimming took off 0 bases at V and 8 bases at J, with 6 bases between the two ends. The immunoSEQ assay was v3.0, run at survey level. Each sample aimed for roughly 40,000-50,000 sequenced T-cell genomes. Profiling relied on immunoSEQ multiplex PCR, and the TCRdb table lists in-frame clones only, not all of them. Counted here are more than 25,000 clones, roughly 80% occurring once; the ten biggest clones make up around 8.3%. Here the sequenced sample was unsorted PBMCs, taken 3 years after starting antiretroviral therapy. The genes are TRBV5-5 and TRBJ1-6; no reliable D call. This sequence originates from a middle-aged man with HIV. The CDR3 is CASSLEGYSPLHF. The CDR3 DNA reads as TGTGCCAGCAGCTTGGAAGGGTATTCACCCCTCCACTTT.